What follows describes a single T cell receptor (beta chain). The antigen is undetermined. Repertoires were generated with immunoSEQ multiplex PCR, while TCRdb's copy carries only in-frame clones and drops some. Of about 60,000 clones listed, approximately 94% were seen once; the top ten hold approximately 17%. This entry belongs to a study of human versus mouse CDR3 diversity and MHC coevolution. Sorting isolated naive CD4 T cells lacking CD45RO and expressing CD62L. V was pared by 4 bases and J by 3 bases, with 13 bases between. Per the germline V gene, CDR1 is SGHDT and CDR2 is YYEEEE. This CDR3 has 14 residues. Regarding the study as a whole: About 1.7 million TCR beta clonotypes were estimated for humans, the largest repertoire. Human T cells underwent selection on six different MHC II alleles.

This receptor was taken from a person between 60 and 70 years old in good health. What was sequenced was naive CD4+ T cells from blood. Specified subset: CD45RO-negative CD62L-positive naive CD4 T cells. V gene TRBV5-6 combines with J gene TRBJ1-2; D unclear. The CDR3, as DNA: TGTGCCAGCAGCCCGGGAGGTCGCGACTATGGCTACACCTTC. Translating gives CASSPGGRDYGYTF. The entire variable domain, with the rest obtained from reference TRBV5-6 and TRBJ1-2, is as follows: DAGVTQSPTHLIKTRGQQVTLRCSPKSGHDTVSWYQQALGQGPQFIFQYYEEEERQRGNFPDRFSGHQFPNYSSELNVNALLLGDSALYLCASSPGGRDYGYTFGSGTRLTVV.